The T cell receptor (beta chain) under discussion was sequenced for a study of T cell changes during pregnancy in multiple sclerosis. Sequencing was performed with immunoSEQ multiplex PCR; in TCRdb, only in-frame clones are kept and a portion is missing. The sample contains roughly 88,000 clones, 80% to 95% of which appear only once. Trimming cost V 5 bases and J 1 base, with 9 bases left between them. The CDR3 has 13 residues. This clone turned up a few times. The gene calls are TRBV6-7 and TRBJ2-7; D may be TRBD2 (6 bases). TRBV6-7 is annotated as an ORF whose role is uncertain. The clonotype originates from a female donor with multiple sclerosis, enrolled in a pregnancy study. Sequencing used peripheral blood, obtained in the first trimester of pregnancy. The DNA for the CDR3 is TGTGCCAGCAGTAAGGAGGGATCCTACGAGCAGTACTTC. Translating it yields CASSKEGSYEQYF.